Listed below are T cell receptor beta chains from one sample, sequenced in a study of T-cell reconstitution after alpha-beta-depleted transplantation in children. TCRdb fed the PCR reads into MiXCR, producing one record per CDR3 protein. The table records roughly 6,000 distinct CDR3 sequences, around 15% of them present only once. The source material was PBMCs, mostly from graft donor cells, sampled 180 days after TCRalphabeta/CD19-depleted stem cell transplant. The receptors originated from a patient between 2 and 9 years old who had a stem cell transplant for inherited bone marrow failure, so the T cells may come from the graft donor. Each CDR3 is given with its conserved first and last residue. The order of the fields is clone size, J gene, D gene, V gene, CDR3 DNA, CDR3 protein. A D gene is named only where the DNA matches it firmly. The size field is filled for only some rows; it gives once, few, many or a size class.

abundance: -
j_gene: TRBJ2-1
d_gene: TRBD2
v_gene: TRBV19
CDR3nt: TGTGCCAGTAGTAGGGGACTAGCGACCTACAATGAGCAGTTCTTC
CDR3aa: CASSRGLATYNEQFF

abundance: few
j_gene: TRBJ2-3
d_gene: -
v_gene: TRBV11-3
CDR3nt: TGTGCCAGCAGCCCTCGTTTCCTTTCAAATACGCAGTATTTT
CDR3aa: CASSPRFLSNTQYF

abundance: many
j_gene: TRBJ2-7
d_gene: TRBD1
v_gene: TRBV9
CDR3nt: TGTGCCAGCAGCGTAGGGCAGGGGGCCTACGAGCAGTACTTC
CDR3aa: CASSVGQGAYEQYF

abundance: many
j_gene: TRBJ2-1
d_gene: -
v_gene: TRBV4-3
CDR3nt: TGCGCCAGCAGCCCCGCCCGAGGGAGAAAGCAGTTCTTC
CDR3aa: CASSPARGRKQFF

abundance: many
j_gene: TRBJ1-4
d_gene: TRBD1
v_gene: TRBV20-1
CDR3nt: TGCAGTGCCTCCCTTGACGGACAGGGAGATGAAAAACTGTTTTTT
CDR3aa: CSASLDGQGDEKLFF

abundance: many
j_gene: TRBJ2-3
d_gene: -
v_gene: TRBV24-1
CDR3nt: TGTGCCACCAGTGATTCCGGGTCCAGAGATACGCAGTATTTT
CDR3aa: CATSDSGSRDTQYF

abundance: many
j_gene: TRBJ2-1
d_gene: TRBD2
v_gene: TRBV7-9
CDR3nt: TGTGCCAGCAGCCCGCGGCGGAGCGGGAGGGCCCGGGAGCAGTTCTTC
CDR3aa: CASSPRRSGRAREQFF

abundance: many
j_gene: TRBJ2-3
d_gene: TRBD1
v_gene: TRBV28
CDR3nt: TGTGCCAGCAGCCTCGACAGGGTATCAGATACGCAGTATTTT
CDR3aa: CASSLDRVSDTQYF

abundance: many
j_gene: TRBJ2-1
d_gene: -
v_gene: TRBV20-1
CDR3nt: TGCAGTGCCCCGGGCCAGCGGAGTTACAATGAGCAGTTCTTC
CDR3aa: CSAPGQRSYNEQFF

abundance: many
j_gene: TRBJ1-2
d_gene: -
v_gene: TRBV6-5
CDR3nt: TGTGCCAGCAGTTACAGGGGCTATGGCTACACCTTC
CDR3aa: CASSYRGYGYTF

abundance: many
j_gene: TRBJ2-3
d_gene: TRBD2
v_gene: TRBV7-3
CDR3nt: TGTGCCAGCAGCCCCCGGACTAGCGGAGGTGGCGATACGCAGTATTTT
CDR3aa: CASSPRTSGGGDTQYF

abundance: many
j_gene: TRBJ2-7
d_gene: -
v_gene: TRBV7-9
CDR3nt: TGTGCCAGCAGCGTATGGACAGACTACGAGCAGTACTTC
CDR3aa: CASSVWTDYEQYF

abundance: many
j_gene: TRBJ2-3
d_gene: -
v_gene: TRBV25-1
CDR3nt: TGTGCCAGCAGTGCCTGGACTCTACGGCCTTCGCAGTATTTT
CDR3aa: CASSAWTLRPSQYF

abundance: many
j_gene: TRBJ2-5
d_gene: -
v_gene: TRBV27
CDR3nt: TGTGCCAGCAGTTTTACTGGTACGGCGCAAGAGACCCAGTACTTC
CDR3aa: CASSFTGTAQETQYF

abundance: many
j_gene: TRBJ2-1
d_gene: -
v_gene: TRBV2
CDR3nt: TGTGCCAGTACCTACACTTGGGGGCCCTACAATGAGCAGTTCTTC
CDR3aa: CASTYTWGPYNEQFF

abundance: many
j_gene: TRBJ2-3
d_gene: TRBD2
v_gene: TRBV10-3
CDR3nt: TGTGCCATCAGTGAGTCGTCTAGCGGGAGGAAACCTCTCAGCACAGATACGCAGTATTTT
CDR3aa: CAISESSSGRKPLSTDTQYF

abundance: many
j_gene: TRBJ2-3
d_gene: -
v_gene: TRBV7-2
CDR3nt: TGTGCCAGCAGCTTAGAGTTTTACCATAGCACAGATACGCAGTATTTT
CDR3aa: CASSLEFYHSTDTQYF

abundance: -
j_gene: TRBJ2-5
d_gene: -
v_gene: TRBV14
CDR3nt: TGTGCCAGCAGCCGTGGTGAGACCCAGTACTTC
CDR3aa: CASSRGETQYF

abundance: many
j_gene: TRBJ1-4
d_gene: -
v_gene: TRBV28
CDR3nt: TGTGCCAGCAGTTTAATTGCCAGGGAAGGCGAAAAACTGTTTTTT
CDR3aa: CASSLIAREGEKLFF

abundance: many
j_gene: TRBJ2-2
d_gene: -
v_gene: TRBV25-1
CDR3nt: TGTGCCAGCAGGAGGACGGGAAACACCGGGGAGCTGTTTTTT
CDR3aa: CASRRTGNTGELFF

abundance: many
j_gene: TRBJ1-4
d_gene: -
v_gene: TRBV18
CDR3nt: TGTGCCAGCTCCCTCGGGCCCAGGGTTGCTTCAACTAATGAAAAACTGTTTTTT
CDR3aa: CASSLGPRVASTNEKLFF

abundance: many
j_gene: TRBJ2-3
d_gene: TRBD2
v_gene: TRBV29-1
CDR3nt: TGCAGCGTGGCCCTTACTAGCGGGGGAACAGATACGCAGTATTTT
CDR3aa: CSVALTSGGTDTQYF

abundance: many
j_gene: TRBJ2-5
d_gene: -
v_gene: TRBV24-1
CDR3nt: TGTGCCACCAGTGATGGTTATGCGGAGACCCAGTACTTC
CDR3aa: CATSDGYAETQYF

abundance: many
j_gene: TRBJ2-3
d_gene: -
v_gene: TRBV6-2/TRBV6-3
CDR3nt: TGTGCCAGCAGCCTCACAGATACGCAGTATTTT
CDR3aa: CASSLTDTQYF

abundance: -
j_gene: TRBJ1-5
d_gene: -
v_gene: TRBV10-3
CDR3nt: TGTGCCATCAGTGGCTGGTCAAATCAGCCCCAGCATTTT
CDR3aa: CAISGWSNQPQHF

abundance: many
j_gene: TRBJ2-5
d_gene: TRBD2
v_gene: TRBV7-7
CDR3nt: TGTGCTAGCAGCTTAGCTAGCGGGAGTCTTGAGACCCAGTACTTC
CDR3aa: CASSLASGSLETQYF

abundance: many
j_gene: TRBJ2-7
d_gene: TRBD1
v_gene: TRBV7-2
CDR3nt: TGTGCCAGCAGCTTCGGGACAGGGGGCGAGCAGTACTTC
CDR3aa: CASSFGTGGEQYF

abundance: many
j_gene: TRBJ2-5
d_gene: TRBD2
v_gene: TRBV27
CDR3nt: TGTGCCAGCAGTCGGGGCCGTCTAGCGGGAGGTGGGTCCCCGTCGAACTTC
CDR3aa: CASSRGRLAGGGSPSNF

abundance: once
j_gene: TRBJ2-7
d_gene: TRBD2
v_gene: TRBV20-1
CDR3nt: TGCAGTGCTAGAACTAGCGGACGGGGTAATTACGAGCAGTACTTC
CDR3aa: CSARTSGRGNYEQYF

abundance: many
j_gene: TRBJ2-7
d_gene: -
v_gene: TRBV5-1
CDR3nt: TGCGCCAGCAGCTTGGGGTACGAGCAGTACTTC
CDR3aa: CASSLGYEQYF

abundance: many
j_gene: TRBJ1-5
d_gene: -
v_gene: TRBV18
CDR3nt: TGTGCCAGCTCACCGGCAGGGGGCAATCAGCCCCAGCATTTT
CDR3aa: CASSPAGGNQPQHF

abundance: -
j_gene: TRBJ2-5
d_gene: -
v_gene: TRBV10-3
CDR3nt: TGTGCCACCCTGGGACGTTTCCAAGAGACCCAGTACTTC
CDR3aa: CATLGRFQETQYF

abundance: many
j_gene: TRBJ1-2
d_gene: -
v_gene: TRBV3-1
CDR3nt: TGTGCCAGCAGCCCGGACAGCTTCTATGGCTACACCTTC
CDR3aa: CASSPDSFYGYTF

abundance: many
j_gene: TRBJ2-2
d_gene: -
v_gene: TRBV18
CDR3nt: TGTGCCAGCTCACGGCGGACTAACACCGGGGAGCTGTTTTTT
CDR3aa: CASSRRTNTGELFF

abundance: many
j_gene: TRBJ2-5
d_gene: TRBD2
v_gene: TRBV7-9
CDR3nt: TGTGCCAGCAGTAAGACTAGCTGGTACCAAGAGACCCAGTACTTC
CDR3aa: CASSKTSWYQETQYF

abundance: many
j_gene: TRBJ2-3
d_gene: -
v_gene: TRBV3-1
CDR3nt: TGTGCCAGCAGCGAATATACGCAGTATTTT
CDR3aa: CASSEYTQYF

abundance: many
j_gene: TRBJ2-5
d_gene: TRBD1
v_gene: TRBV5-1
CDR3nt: TGCGCCAGCAGCTGGGGGACAGTCCAAGAGACCCAGTACTTC
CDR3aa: CASSWGTVQETQYF

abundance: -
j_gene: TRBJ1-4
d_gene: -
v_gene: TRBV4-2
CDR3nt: TGTGCCAGCAACCCTGACAGGCGGAATGAAAAACTGTTTTTT
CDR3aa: CASNPDRRNEKLFF

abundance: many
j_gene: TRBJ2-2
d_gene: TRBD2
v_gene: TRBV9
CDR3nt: TGTGCCAGCAGCGTGGGGAGGGCAGGCACCGGGGAGCTGTTTTTT
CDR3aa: CASSVGRAGTGELFF

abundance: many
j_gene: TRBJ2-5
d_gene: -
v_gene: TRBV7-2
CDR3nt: TGTGCCAGCAGCTTGCCTGGGTACCAAGAGACCCAGTACTTC
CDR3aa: CASSLPGYQETQYF

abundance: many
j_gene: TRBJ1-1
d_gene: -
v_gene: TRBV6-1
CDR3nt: TGTGCCAGCAGTCGCCCGGGGGCGGTGAACACTGAAGCTTTCTTT
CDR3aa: CASSRPGAVNTEAFF

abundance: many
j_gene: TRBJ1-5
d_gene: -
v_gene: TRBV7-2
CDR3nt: TGTGCCAGCAGCTTCTCGGAAATCAGTAATCAGCCCCAGCATTTT
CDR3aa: CASSFSEISNQPQHF